This is a list of T cell receptor beta chains from one sample in a study of shared clonotypes between healthy human individuals. Produced via immunoSEQ multiplex PCR; TCRdb's table is partial and in-frame only. The sample includes 850,000 to 1,100,000 clones, around 77% seen only once; the top ten take about 0.89%. The specimen sequenced was memory CD4+ T cells from PBMCs. All receptors derive from a man aged 18 to 35 in good health. Some clones in this sample may be carry-over from other donors' samples. The conserved cysteine and the conserved F or W are not part of the CDR3 here. Each record gives: V gene, CDR3 protein.

>TRBV28
ASSPISSYEQY
>TRBV27
ASSLLGGRSVGELF
>TRBV30
AWSRSRRDEKLF
>TRBV6-6
ASDDSTFGTAQH
>TRBV25-1
ASTPGADTDTQY
>TRBV4-3
ASSQSSGSGVRF
>TRBV30
AWVGNQETQY
>TRBV28
ASSTGRSADYGYT
>TRBV19
ASSIGDTQY
>TRBV14
ASSQGHRALVGYT
>TRBV5-5
ASSGGTGDEQF
>TRBV5-4
ASSLAAAQKETQY
>TRBV18
ASSPNRGEYGYT
>TRBV7-9
ASSSGTGELF
>TRBV5-4
ASSLVRGGYT
>TRBV2
ASMSLGRQTQY
>TRBV5-4
ASRGNTYNEQF
>TRBV28
ASRFPPGDRGKNGYT